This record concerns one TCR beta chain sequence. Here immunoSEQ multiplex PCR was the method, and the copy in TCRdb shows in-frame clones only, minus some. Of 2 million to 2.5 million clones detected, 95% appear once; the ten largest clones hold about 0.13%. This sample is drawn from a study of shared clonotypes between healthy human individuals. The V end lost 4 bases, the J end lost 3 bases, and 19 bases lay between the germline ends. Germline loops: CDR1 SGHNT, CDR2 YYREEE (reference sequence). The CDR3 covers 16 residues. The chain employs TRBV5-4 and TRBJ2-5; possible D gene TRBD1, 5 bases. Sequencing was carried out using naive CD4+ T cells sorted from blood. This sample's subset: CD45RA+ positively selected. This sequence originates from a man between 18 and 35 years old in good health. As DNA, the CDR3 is TGTGCCAGCAGCGTAAACCACAGGCCGGACAAAGAGACCCAGTACTTC. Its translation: CASSVNHRPDKETQYF. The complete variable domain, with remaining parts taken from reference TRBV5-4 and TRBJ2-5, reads ETGVTQSPTHLIKTRGQQVTLRCSSQSGHNTVSWYQQALGQGPQFIFQYYREEENGRGNFPPRFSGLQFPNYSSELNVNALELDDSALYLCASSVNHRPDKETQYFGPGTRLLVL.